A single sample gave rise to the 21 T cell receptor beta chains below, sequenced in a study of response to subunit inactivated influenza vaccine. TCRdb ran MiXCR on the RT-PCR reads and lists one entry per CDR3 protein. The table has some 800,000 distinct CDR3 sequences, approximately 22% seen once. The material sequenced was PBMCs from blood, taken 5 days after vaccination. The source is a man between 45 and 60 years old who received an inactivated influenza vaccine.

The chain links TRBV15 to TRBJ1-4; unclear D gene. There are 14 residues in the CDR3. From germline, CDR1 is LNHNV and CDR2 YYDKDF (reference sequence). V was clipped by 3 bases and J by 7 bases, with 12 bases between them. CDR3: CATSSRQVPEKLFF. The CDR3, as DNA: TGTGCCACCAGCAGTAGACAAGTTCCTGAAAAACTGTTTTTT.

This clonotype was detected only a few times. This sequence joins TRBV7-2 and TRBJ1-6, with 10 positions matching TRBD1. The CDR3 has 15 residues. Germline values: CDR1 SGHTA, CDR2 FQGNSA. V shed 1 base, J shed 10 bases, and the junction held 4 bases outside the gene matches. CDR3 sequence: CASSLGDRGRSPLHF. The CDR3 bases are TGTGCCAGCAGCTTAGGGGACAGGGGACGGTCACCCCTCCACTTT.

The chain carries TRBV4-2 and TRBJ1-4, with D uncertain. The CDR3 consists of 13 residues. V was shortened by 0 bases and J by 11 bases, with 10 bases between the two germline ends. From germline, CDR1 is LGHNA and CDR2 YNFKEQ. In DNA, the CDR3 is TGTGCCAGCAGCCAAGATCTTAGGGTTAAACTGTTTTTT. This translates into CASSQDLRVKLFF.

This clonotype was picked up a small number of times. The chain recombines TRBV11-2 with TRBJ1-1, with 7 nucleotides matching TRBD1. CDR1 and CDR2 (germline): SGHAT, FQNNGV. This CDR3 spans 15 amino acids. V gave up 5 bases and J gave up 4 bases; unmatched junction bases: 10. CDR3: CASSPYLNRGTEAFF. The DNA for the CDR3 is TGTGCCAGCAGCCCATACTTAAACAGGGGCACTGAAGCTTTCTTT. Full variable domain (remainder filled in from reference TRBV11-2 and TRBJ1-1): EAGVAQSPRYKIIEKRQSVAFWCNPISGHATLYWYQQILGQGPKLLIQFQNNGVVDDSQLPKDRFSAERLKGVDSTLKIQPAKLEDSAVYLCASSPYLNRGTEAFFGQGTRLTVV.

In its sample, this clonotype was seen a few times. Germline is not matched at one junction end, which may reflect a read error. The chain carries TRBV7-2 and TRBJ1-2, with TRBD1 as a possible D gene (5 bases). In germline, CDR1 is SGHTA, CDR2 FQGNSA. The CDR3 is 15 amino acids. CDR3 loop: CASSLAGQGMNGYTF. CDR3 bases: TGTGCCAGCAGCCTAGCGGGTCAGGGTATGAATGGCTACACCTTC.

This clonotype appeared many times. The chain carries TRBV12-3 or TRBV12-4 and TRBJ2-3, with D maybe TRBD1 (5 bases). The CDR3 has 15 amino acids. Trimming took off 3 bases at V and 2 bases at J, with 12 bases between the two ends. The chain's CDR3 is CASSFRQDNTDTQYF. The DNA of the CDR3 is TGTGCCAGCAGTTTTAGGCAGGACAACACAGATACGCAGTATTTT.

This clonotype was counted a few times. The rearrangement uses TRBV10-2 and TRBJ2-5, with 7 bases that match TRBD2. The trim removed 8 bases at V and 5 bases at J, leaving 8 bases unmatched. CDR3 length: 13 amino acids. Germline CDR1 is WSHSY and CDR2 is SAAADI. CDR3 nucleotide sequence: TGCGCCAGCGGTCAGCGGGGAAGTGAGACCCAGTACTTC. It encodes CASGQRGSETQYF.

This clonotype was picked up many times. This chain uses TRBV4-3 with TRBJ2-4, with no clear D. The V end lost 4 bases, the J end lost 0 bases, and 7 bases lay between the germline ends. From germline, CDR1 is LGHNA and CDR2 YSLEER. There are 14 residues in the CDR3. The CDR3 DNA reads TGCGCCAGCAGCCCGCCGGGAGCCAAAAACATTCAGTACTTC. This encodes CASSPPGAKNIQYF.

The chain carries TRBV4-3 and TRBJ2-2; 7 nucleotides match TRBD2. CDR3 length: 16 amino acids. Germline lookup yields CDR1 LGHNA and CDR2 YSLEER. Trimming removed 2 bases from V and 1 base from J; junction bases left unmatched: 4. CDR3 in DNA: TGCGCCAGCAGCCAAACCCTAGCGGAGAACACCGGGGAGCTGTTTTTT. Translated, it gives CASSQTLAENTGELFF.

This clonotype was recorded at least ten times. V gene TRBV12-3 or TRBV12-4 combines with J gene TRBJ1-2; 8 bases map to TRBD1. CDR3 length: 14 residues. The V segment lost 0 bases and the J segment 6 bases; nucleotides outside the gene matches: 3. CDR3 residues: CASSLADRGNGYTF. For the CDR3, the DNA is TGTGCCAGCAGTTTAGCAGACAGGGGAAATGGCTACACCTTC.

This clonotype was counted ten times or more. This chain's CDR3 is CASNLLEVGNQPQHF. The CDR3 DNA reads as TGTGCCAGCAACCTCCTCGAGGTAGGCAATCAGCCCCAGCATTTT. This chain links TRBV6-1 with TRBJ1-5; unclear D gene. V was clipped by 7 bases and J by 2 bases, with 15 bases between them. The germline V gene encodes CDR1 MNHNS and CDR2 SASEGT. The CDR3 runs 15 residues.

This clonotype was counted only a few times. This rearrangement joins TRBV7-2 to TRBJ2-5; tentatively, D is TRBD1 (5 bases). The ends were cut back, 7 bases at V and 4 bases at J, with 19 bases in the middle. Germline CDR1 and CDR2: SGHTA and FQGNSA. CDR3 length equals 15 residues. CDR3 bases: TGTGCCAGCACCCAGGGTTCCGGGTTAGGAGAGACCCAGTACTTC. Residues: CASTQGSGLGETQYF. Full variable domain (missing parts from reference TRBV7-2 and TRBJ2-5): GAGVSQSPSNKVTEKGKDVELRCDPISGHTALYWYRQSLGQGLEFLIYFQGNSAPDKSGLPSDRFSAERTGGSVSTLTIQRTQQEDSAVYLCASTQGSGLGETQYFGPGTRLLVL.

Many counts were recorded for this clonotype. The chain has TRBV5-5 and TRBJ2-1; D unclear. V lost 0 bases, J lost 0 bases, and 4 bases lay in between. Germline CDR1 reads SGHKS; CDR2 reads YYEKEE (reference sequence). The CDR3 has 14 amino acids. CDR3 sequence (DNA): TGTGCCAGCAGCTTGGGGAACTCCTACAATGAGCAGTTCTTC. This sequence encodes CASSLGNSYNEQFF. The full variable domain, its missing parts supplied by reference TRBV5-5 and TRBJ2-1, is DAGVTQSPTHLIKTRGQQVTLRCSPISGHKSVSWYQQVLGQGPQFIFQYYEKEERGRGNFPDRFSARQFPNYSSELNVNALLLGDSALYLCASSLGNSYNEQFFGPGTRLTVL.

The V and J genes are TRBV5-1 and TRBJ2-7, with 9 bases lining up with TRBD2. The J segment lost 5 bases and the V segment lost 0 bases, leaving 6 bases of the junction unmatched. Germline CDR1 is SGHRS and CDR2 is YFSETQ. CDR3 length: 15 amino acids. This CDR3 reads CASSLGGTSTHEQYF. In DNA form, the CDR3 reads TGCGCCAGCAGCTTGGGTGGGACTAGCACGCACGAGCAGTACTTC.

J is TRBJ2-1 and V is TRBV20-1; 7 bases map to TRBD2. Per germline, CDR1 DFQATT and CDR2 SNEGSKA (reference sequence). With 3 bases clipped from V and 0 bases from J, the junction kept 8 bases outside the gene matches. This CDR3 region has 16 residues. Written as DNA, the CDR3 is TGCAGTGCTAGCCTATACGGGAGGCACTCCTACAATGAGCAGTTCTTC. Protein sequence: CSASLYGRHSYNEQFF.

The table lists this clonotype with a few counts. The V and J genes are TRBV12-3 or TRBV12-4 and TRBJ2-7; 9 nucleotides line up with TRBD1. V lost 5 bases to trimming and J lost 4 bases; unmatched junction nucleotides: 9. This CDR3 has 15 amino acids. The CDR3 DNA reads as TGTGCCAGCAGTCCATTCCGGGACAGGGTTTACGAGCAGTACTTC. Residues: CASSPFRDRVYEQYF.

This clonotype has more than one count but fewer than ten. The genes are TRBV28 and TRBJ2-3; 10 nucleotides line up with TRBD2. Germline V CDR1 and CDR2: MDHEN, SYDVKM. This CDR3 spans 17 amino acids. Trimming cost V 4 bases and J 5 bases; bases outside gene matches: 12. Here the CDR3 reads CASSSGGRLAGRDTQYF. The CDR3 DNA reads TGTGCCAGCAGTTCCGGGGGCCGACTAGCGGGTAGAGATACGCAGTATTTT.

This chain uses TRBV5-1 with TRBJ1-2, with 7 bases fitting TRBD1. Germline CDR1 is SGHRS and CDR2 is YFSETQ. V lost 3 bases to trimming and J lost 0 bases; unmatched junction nucleotides: 8. This CDR3 has 16 residues. CDR3 nucleotide sequence: TGCGCCAGCAGCTCAACCACCGGGACAGCTAACTATGGCTACACCTTC. Protein sequence: CASSSTTGTANYGYTF. Filled out from reference TRBV5-1 and TRBJ1-2, the complete variable domain reads KAGVTQTPRYLIKTRGQQVTLSCSPISGHRSVSWYQQTPGQGLQFLFEYFSETQRNKGNFPGRFSGRQFSNSRSEMNVSTLELGDSALYLCASSSTTGTANYGYTFGSGTRLTVV.

The chain employs TRBV20-1 and TRBJ2-2, with 8 bases identical to TRBD1. V trimming: 2 bases; J trimming: 5 bases; junction bases outside the gene matches: 7. Germline V gene lookup returns CDR1 DFQATT and CDR2 SNEGSKA (reference sequence). The length of the CDR3 is 15 residues. This chain's CDR3 is CSARTSTGGTGELFF. CDR3 sequence (DNA): TGCAGTGCTAGAACAAGTACAGGGGGTACCGGGGAGCTGTTTTTT.

This clonotype was seen a handful of times. The chain employs TRBV29-1 and TRBJ2-3; 10 nucleotides match TRBD2. Per germline, CDR1 SQVTM and CDR2 ANQGSEA. V trimming: 3 bases; J trimming: 10 bases; junction bases outside the gene matches: 16. The CDR3 loop spans 16 amino acids. CDR3 DNA sequence: TGCAGCGTTGACGATAATAGCGGGAGGTGGACGGCGGCGCAGTATTTT. This encodes CSVDDNSGRWTAAQYF.

This clonotype appeared a few times. V gene TRBV6-1 combines with J gene TRBJ1-1, with D possibly being TRBD1 (6 bases). Trimming pared 7 bases from V and 4 bases from J, leaving 16 bases between. Germline loops: CDR1 MNHNS, CDR2 SASEGT. The CDR3 sequence is 14 residues long. CDR3 residues: CASTTDGTFTEAFF. CDR3 DNA: TGTGCCAGCACCACTGACGGGACATTCACTGAAGCTTTCTTT.